This T cell receptor beta chain was sequenced for a study of T cell repertoires in cytomegalovirus infection. Study summary: Selected CMV epitopes included recently identified HLA-C-restricted ones as well as well-studied HLA-B-restricted ones. Public TCR beta signatures marked donors with CMV infection and the matching HLA.

This clonotype has just a few counts. The antigen is not known. Points from the study as a whole: It was HLA-C-restricted CMV-specific TCR beta clonotypes that dominated the response ex vivo. Pooled public TCR beta family frequency picked out CMV carriers with the relevant HLA.

One entry per CDR3 protein results from TCRdb running MiXCR on the reads. Of 650,000 to 900,000 distinct CDR3 sequences listed, 25% to 35% are singletons. The V gene end was trimmed by 4 bases and the J gene end by 6 bases; junction bases not matched to a gene: 1. From germline, CDR1 is MNHEY and CDR2 SVGEGT. This CDR3 has 12 amino acids. The starting material was cultured CD8+ T cells from PBMCs, obtained from culture after CMV antigen stimulation. The sequence came from a human donor in good health (CMV status not recorded). Some clones in this sample may be carry-over from other donors' samples. This chain uses TRBV6-2 or TRBV6-3 with TRBJ2-3, with 7 nucleotides matching TRBD1. This CDR3 is CASSSDRDTQYF. CDR3 nucleotide sequence: TGTGCCAGCAGTTCGGACAGGGATACGCAGTATTTT.